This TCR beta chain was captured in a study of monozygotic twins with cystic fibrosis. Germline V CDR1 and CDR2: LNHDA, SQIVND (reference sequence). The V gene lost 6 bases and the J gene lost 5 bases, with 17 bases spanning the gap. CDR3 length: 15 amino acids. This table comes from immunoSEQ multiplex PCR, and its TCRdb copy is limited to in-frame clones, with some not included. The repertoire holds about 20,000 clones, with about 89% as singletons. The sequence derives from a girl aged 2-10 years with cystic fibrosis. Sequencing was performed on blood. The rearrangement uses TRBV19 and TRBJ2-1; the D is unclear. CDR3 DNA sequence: TGTGCCAGTAGGATGAACTTCCAGGTGGACAATGAGCAGTTCTTC. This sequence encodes CASRMNFQVDNEQFF.